This T cell receptor (beta chain) was obtained from a study of blood T cell repertoires in COVID-19. Study context: Collection of acute and convalescent COVID-19 samples took place in the United States, Italy and Spain. The cDNA or gDNA used as material had been derived from T cells, B-cell-depleted T cells, or PBMCs.

V lost 2 bases and J 4 bases, leaving 12 bases between the germline ends. The CDR3 is 15 amino acids. Germline CDR1 reads SEHNR; CDR2 reads FQNEAQ (reference sequence). The authors' processing: Estimates of nucleated cell counts were drawn from the amplification of reference gene primers. Produced via immunoSEQ multiplex PCR; TCRdb's table is partial and in-frame only. V and J calls and clone size come straight from that table; D and trimming were deduced from the DNA. The sample includes roughly 100,000 clones, more than 75% seen only once; the top ten take about 12%. The chain recombines TRBV7-9 with TRBJ2-1; perhaps TRBD1 as D (7 bases). Specimen: peripheral blood. This clonotype was obtained from a human donor in a cohort sampled during active COVID-19. The CDR3 DNA is TGTGCCAGCAGCTTACCAGGGGGGACTTACAATGAGCAGTTCTTC. Its translation: CASSLPGGTYNEQFF. Combining the CDR3 with reference TRBV7-9 and TRBJ2-1 gives the whole variable domain DTGVSQNPRHKITKRGQNVTFRCDPISEHNRLYWYRQTLGQGPEFLTYFQNEAQLEKSRLLSDRFSAERPKGSFSTLEIQRTEQGDSAMYLCASSLPGGTYNEQFFGPGTRLTVL.